This is a list of T cell receptor beta chains from one sample in a study of T cell responses to AZD1222 COVID-19 vaccine. The assay was immunoSEQ multiplex PCR, and TCRdb's table has in-frame clones only and misses some. The repertoire holds some 100,000 clones, with 80% to 90% as singletons. The source material was peripheral blood, sampled on day 0 of AZD1222 vaccination. The receptors shown here come from an adult in good health. Both conserved end residues are part of each CDR3. Each record gives: clone size, J gene, V gene, CDR3 protein. The size entry is marked missing in some rows and otherwise reads once, few, many or a size class.

.,TRBJ2-1,TRBV29-1,CSVESFTSGSYNEQFF
.,TRBJ1-5,TRBV20-1,CSANIPGQELF
.,TRBJ2-1,TRBV5-1,CASSSLAETYNEQFF
.,TRBJ2-1,TRBV19,CASSTPKPYNEQFF
.,TRBJ1-1,TRBV6-1,CASSDGTTMNTEAFF
.,TRBJ2-3,TRBV18,CASSRDTGAPDTQYF
.,TRBJ2-4,TRBV10-2,CASSDSDTYWIEYF
.,TRBJ1-1,TRBV2,CASTETGLNTEAFF
.,TRBJ2-3,TRBV7-2,CASSSRQKPDRTDTQYF
.,TRBJ2-3,TRBV5-1,CASSLAGGSTDTQYF
.,TRBJ1-6,TRBV28,CASSFSGALYNSPLHF
.,TRBJ1-1,TRBV9,CASSPRDLNTEAFF
.,TRBJ1-1,TRBV3-1/TRBV3-2,CASSVQGKNTEAFF
.,TRBJ2-5,TRBV2,CASSVLDRQETQYF
few,TRBJ2-7,TRBV18,CASSPSPISYEQYF
.,TRBJ2-1,TRBV3-1/TRBV3-2,CASSPEFGVGFNEQFF
.,TRBJ1-2,TRBV3-1/TRBV3-2,CASSQVAANGYTF
.,TRBJ2-1,TRBV7-3,CASSLTLRLAGIEQFF
.,TRBJ2-1,TRBV7-2,CASSLLTGGGEQFF
.,TRBJ1-3,TRBV28,CASRPGQAGNTIYF
.,TRBJ2-2,TRBV5-6,CASSVWSRELFF
.,TRBJ1-5,TRBV6-5,CASRAGRYSNQPQHF
.,TRBJ1-6,TRBV11-2,CASSFGTDSPLHF
.,TRBJ2-5,TRBV24-1,CATSAPGLQETQYF
once,TRBJ2-3,TRBV29-1,CSFLTGGTDTQYF
.,TRBJ2-3,TRBV24-1,CATSDRGLAGWADTQYF
.,TRBJ1-5,TRBV2,CASSGQGVNQPQHF
.,TRBJ2-2,TRBV7-9,CASSLDFGSGGELFF
.,TRBJ2-7,TRBV28,CASSPSRGSGYSEQYF
.,TRBJ1-2,TRBV30,CAWSSGTGGKNDYGYTF
.,TRBJ2-5,TRBV15,CATSRRTGPQETQYF
few,TRBJ1-6,TRBV7-2,CASSRGSYNSPLHF
.,TRBJ2-7,TRBV28,CASSPTGTGFRGAYDSYEQYF
.,TRBJ2-5,TRBV9,CASSVAGGQQETQYF
.,TRBJ2-1,TRBV4-3,CASSQDEGARAYNEQFF
.,TRBJ1-6,TRBV9,CASSVSSSYNSPLHF
.,TRBJ2-7,TRBV6-2/TRBV6-3,CASSDGTSPSDEQYF
.,TRBJ1-6,TRBV6-2/TRBV6-3,CASGRTGYNSPLHF
.,TRBJ2-5,TRBV15,CATSSGQGLAGGKTQYF
.,TRBJ1-1,TRBV5-8,CASSLESGGPTSAFF
.,TRBJ1-1,TRBV15,CATSRETGPKNTEAFF
once,TRBJ2-4,TRBV12-5,CASGLVHYRQRGENIQYF
few,TRBJ2-5,TRBV19,CASSIYAGEETQYF
once,TRBJ1-4,TRBV5-1,CASSVRPMTNEKLFF
once,TRBJ2-3,TRBV6-1,CASSEQGSDTQYF
.,TRBJ2-2,TRBV5-1,CASSLGTATGELFF
.,TRBJ1-2,TRBV11-2,CASSLRGQSIYGYTF
.,TRBJ2-1,TRBV27,CASSLLQLAGLEQFF
once,TRBJ2-6,TRBV7-2,CASREGRSGANVLTF
.,TRBJ2-7,TRBV11-2,CASSLTFYEQYF
.,TRBJ2-2,TRBV5-1,CASSSRTSGGAGELFF
.,TRBJ2-7,TRBV4-3,CASSQDLFLYEQYF
few,TRBJ2-1,TRBV15,CATSRGATYNEQFF
.,TRBJ1-2,TRBV5-1,CASSREGGLHYGYTF
.,TRBJ2-3,TRBV6-5,CASSTGINTDTQYF
.,TRBJ1-1,TRBV6-5,CASSSRQNTEAFF
.,TRBJ2-7,TRBV2,CASSAGRSYEQYF
.,TRBJ2-4,TRBV11-2,CASSSTSMAKNIQYF
.,TRBJ2-1,TRBV11-2,CASSLTGDYNEQFF